The rows below give T cell receptor beta chains drawn from one sample of a study of CD8+ T cells in alopecia areata. Assay used: immunoSEQ multiplex PCR; TCRdb lists only in-frame clones, some missing. The sample gives some 210,000 clones, approximately 52% of which show up once; approximately 0.5% is in the top ten. The specimen comprised CD4+ T cells sorted from blood, sampled at week 0. The receptors come from a human donor with alopecia areata. Both conserved end residues are part of each CDR3. D genes are given only for firm matches. A row's size may be missing; if present it is once, few, many or a size class.

cdr3_aa	cdr3_nt	d_call	clone_size	v_call	j_call
CASRRDNDEKLFF	TGCGCCAGCAGGCGGGACAATGATGAAAAACTGTTTTTT	.	.	TRBV5-1	TRBJ1-4
CASSVEASRAYEQYF	TGTGCCAGCAGCGTAGAGGCTAGCCGTGCCTACGAGCAGTACTTC	.	.	TRBV9	TRBJ2-7
CAWIGYGYTF	TGTGCCTGGATCGGCTATGGCTACACCTTC	.	.	TRBV30	TRBJ1-2
CSVGWGTNQPQHF	TGCAGCGTTGGTTGGGGGACCAATCAGCCCCAGCATTTT	.	.	TRBV29-1	TRBJ1-5
CASSYQRQGSSEQYF	TGTGCCAGCAGTTACCAACGGCAGGGGTCAAGTGAGCAGTACTTC	.	.	TRBV6-5	TRBJ2-7
CASSPPQIKNEQFF	TGTGCCAGCTCACCACCGCAGATTAAAAATGAGCAGTTCTTC	.	once	TRBV18	TRBJ2-1
CASSQDARGDYGYTF	TGTGCCAGCAGCCAAGATGCCCGGGGGGACTATGGCTACACCTTC	.	.	TRBV4-2	TRBJ1-2
CASSQAGTPLYEQYF	TGTGCCAGCAGCCAAGCCGGGACTCCCCTCTACGAGCAGTACTTC	.	.	TRBV14	TRBJ2-7
CARNEAGATDTQYF	TGTGCCAGGAACGAAGCGGGAGCCACAGATACGCAGTATTTT	TRBD2	.	TRBV30	TRBJ2-3
CASSLGAGKEKLFF	TGTGCCAGCTCCCTCGGGGCAGGGAAGGAAAAACTGTTTTTT	.	.	TRBV5-4	TRBJ1-4
CSVGGRTGAYEQYF	TGCAGCGTCGGGGGGCGGACAGGGGCCTACGAGCAGTACTTC	TRBD1	.	TRBV29-1	TRBJ2-7
CASSQVGNEQFF	TGTGCCAGCAGCCAGGTGGGGAATGAGCAGTTCTTC	.	.	TRBV4-2	TRBJ2-1
CASSQVEAGSTDTQYF	TGCGCCAGCAGCCAAGTGGAAGCGGGAAGCACAGATACGCAGTATTTT	TRBD2	.	TRBV4-1	TRBJ2-3
CASSLGPGLTGYEQYF	TGTGCCAGCAGCTTAGGGCCGGGACTTACAGGCTACGAGCAGTACTTC	.	.	TRBV7-2	TRBJ2-7
CASSLRSTNTGELFF	TGTGCCAGCAGCTTAAGGTCTACGAACACCGGGGAGCTGTTTTTT	.	few	TRBV7-8	TRBJ2-2
CASSLMGQGLDIQYF	TGCGCCAGCAGCTTGATGGGACAGGGTTTGGACATTCAGTACTTC	TRBD1	.	TRBV5-1	TRBJ2-4
CASSSPAGGAAEQFF	TGTGCCAGCAGCTCGCCTGCGGGGGGAGCTGCTGAGCAGTTCTTC	TRBD2	once	TRBV7-6	TRBJ2-1
CAAATGGNTIYF	TGTGCCGCCGCGACAGGTGGAAACACCATATATTTT	.	.	TRBV30	TRBJ1-3
CASSTQGDTEAFF	TGTGCCAGCAGCACCCAAGGGGACACTGAAGCTTTCTTT	.	once	TRBV7-3	TRBJ1-1
CASSSPGVGYNEQFF	TGCGCCAGCAGTTCACCGGGAGTTGGCTACAATGAGCAGTTCTTC	.	few	TRBV5-1	TRBJ2-1
CAWRRTGGTEAFF	TGTGCCTGGAGACGGACAGGGGGCACTGAAGCTTTCTTT	TRBD1	few	TRBV30	TRBJ1-1
CASSELAGWGTDTQYF	TGTGCCAGCAGTGAACTGGCGGGTTGGGGCACAGATACGCAGTATTTT	.	.	TRBV6-1	TRBJ2-3
CASSVTGTSSYEQYF	TGTGCCAGTAGTGTAACCGGGACTAGCTCCTACGAGCAGTACTTC	TRBD2	.	TRBV19	TRBJ2-7
CASSPFSTDTQYF	TGTGCCAGCAGCCCCTTCAGCACAGATACGCAGTATTTT	.	.	TRBV7-3	TRBJ2-3
CAWSVPGTGDFYGYTF	TGTGCCTGGAGTGTACCTGGGACAGGGGATTTCTATGGCTACACCTTC	TRBD1	.	TRBV30	TRBJ1-2